This TCR beta chain was sequenced for a study of blood T cell repertoires in COVID-19. Trimming took off 5 bases at V and 3 bases at J, with 14 bases between the two ends. CDR1 MNHEY and CDR2 SMNVEV come from the germline V gene (reference sequence). This CDR3 contains 14 residues. TCRdb keeps only in-frame clones here, not all; method: immunoSEQ multiplex PCR. Of roughly 30,000 clones listed, nearly 90% are singletons. The clonotype was recovered from a man aged 60 to 75 with COVID-19, enrolled during active disease. This chain joins TRBV27 and TRBJ2-7; TRBD2 might be the D (5 bases). Sequencing was carried out using peripheral blood. CDR3: CASSKAEPIYEQYF. The CDR3 DNA is TGTGCCAGCAGTAAAGCGGAACCTATCTACGAGCAGTACTTC.